This TCR beta chain came from a study of T cell repertoires in aging, cancer and after chemotherapy (dated by TCRdb to between 2019 and 2020). For context, the study as a whole: Donors were distributed across six age groups ranging from 30 or younger to 70 or older, with at least three individuals included per group. Control TCR repertoires from healthy donors were recorded across several months to years, and re-sampling revealed clear clonal overlap. Around 10 million TCR reads were contained in the full dataset. Peripheral blood TCR beta repertoires from healthy donors and cancer patients were profiled to examine immunoaging and T cell reconstitution after chemotherapy. A cohort of 220 or so cancer patients (approximately 92 with hematological and around 130 with solid cancers) was assembled, and 95 to 100 healthy donors were included as a reference group. Overall study outcomes, separate from this receptor: In healthy donors, the decline in TCR diversity with age was mainly explained by loss of richness, whereas in cancer patients loss of evenness was also found to contribute. Median generation probability increased over the chemotherapy interval in both cancer cohorts, suggesting repertoire reconstitution through rebound thymic output. The authors noted that the repertoire data do not allow conclusions about immunological memory after chemotherapy. Compared with age-matched healthy donors, untreated patients with hematological or solid cancers had significantly lower TCR diversity and higher clonality in blood.

In regard to this clonotype: No antigen is known for it. The input lacks base qualities; no much larger clone sits a single base away.

CDR1 and CDR2 were assigned from the germline V gene (reference sequence) as MNHEY and SMNVEV. From the cysteine through the phenylalanine, the CDR3 covers 16 amino acids. Only the CDR3 part of the read is kept: 48 bases, read in frame from the first base. Trimming costs V 3 bases and J 7 bases, and their ends lie 19 bases apart. Rearranged TRB sequences spanning V, D and J segments were amplified in a multiplex touch-down PCR with a mixed TRB-A/B primer pool. Illumina adapters and sample indices were attached to the amplicons through two consecutive PCR reactions run with Phusion HS II polymerase. Amplicons were gel-purified using the NucleoSpin Gel and PCR Clean-up kit and were subsequently checked with Qubit and an Agilent 2100 Bioanalyzer. Sequencing of the libraries was done on an Illumina MiSeq with paired-end, single-indexed 600-cycle runs. Per the authors' processing: TRB sequences were processed with MiXCR versions 2.12 and 3.0.5. Each unique CDR3 nucleotide sequence counted as one clone, and only productive sequences with at least two reads were retained. The repertoire metrics were Shannon diversity, evenness, clonality (defined as one minus evenness), and alpha-parameterized diversity profiles covering alpha 0 to 5. The IGoR algorithm was used to compute generation probabilities of clones in paired pre- and post-chemotherapy samples. TCRdb took the public reads, trimmed them with fastp at Q25, ran MiXCR for clone calling and kept in-frame beta chains. Duplicate CDR3 protein sequences are folded into a single record with the most common DNA and genes. TCRdb's processing, not the authors', yielded these V and J calls. The table for this sample lists several thousand distinct CDR3 sequences; 27% of them were counted only once. The ten biggest clones cover approximately 4.1% of the sample.

Instead of sorted cells or RNA, genomic DNA extracted from peripheral blood served as the source for amplifying TCR beta rearrangements. The rearranged chain carries TRBV27 and TRBJ2-1, with no reliable assignment of the D segment. Material for sequencing was blood. The receptor's source is a human donor in good health. The DNA sequence reads TGTGCCAGCAGTTTTACCGGAACAGTCGTTGAGAATGAGCAGTTCTTC. This translates into CASSFTGTVVENEQFF.